The rows below give T cell receptor beta chains drawn from one sample of a study of blood T cell repertoires in COVID-19. Profiling relied on immunoSEQ multiplex PCR, and the TCRdb table lists in-frame clones only, not all of them. This sample has about 270,000 clones, with 82% found just once. Sequencing input: peripheral blood. These receptors were collected from a woman aged 18-30 years with acute or convalescent COVID-19. CDR3s include the opening cysteine and the closing phenylalanine or tryptophan. The D gene is left open where the match is weak. Clone size, where shown, is once, few, many, or a class for clones that have expanded.

-,14,TRBJ2-5,TRBV30,TRBD2,TGTGCCTGGAGTCATAGCGGGAGGGCCGAGACCCAGTACTTC,CAWSHSGRAETQYF
-,14,TRBJ2-7,TRBV9,-,TGTGCCAGCAGCACTGCAGGGGTTCAAGACGAGCAGTACTTC,CASSTAGVQDEQYF
few,15,TRBJ2-7,TRBV6-5,TRBD1,TGTGCCAGCAGTTACTCGCTGGACAGGGCCTTCGAGCAGTACTTC,CASSYSLDRAFEQYF
-,16,TRBJ2-2,TRBV5-1,-,TGCGCCAGCAGCTTGGGTGAGGGAACGGACACCGGGGAGCTGTTTTTT,CASSLGEGTDTGELFF
-,15,TRBJ2-5,TRBV6-5,TRBD2,TGTGCCAGCAGTTCACTAGCGGGAGGGCCTCAGACCCAGTACTTC,CASSSLAGGPQTQYF
few,13,TRBJ2-7,TRBV7-8,-,TGTGCCAGCAGCTTAAATGGAGCCTACGAGCAGTACTTC,CASSLNGAYEQYF
-,11,TRBJ2-3,TRBV19,-,TGTGCCATGGGGCCCGCAGATACGCAGTATTTT,CAMGPADTQYF
-,15,TRBJ2-2,TRBV5-1,TRBD1,TGCGCCAGCAGCCCGATGACAGGGGCCGGCGGGGAGCTGTTTTTT,CASSPMTGAGGELFF
-,16,TRBJ1-2,TRBV18,TRBD1,TGTGCCAGCTCAGGACTCCGGGACAGGGTTGACTATGGCTACACCTTC,CASSGLRDRVDYGYTF
-,16,TRBJ2-2,TRBV16,TRBD1,TGTGCCAGCAGCCAGTATGGGACAGCAAACACCGGGGAGCTGTTTTTT,CASSQYGTANTGELFF
-,15,TRBJ2-7,TRBV6-5,TRBD2,TGTGCCAGCAGCGCGGGAGTAGCGGGATCCTACGAGCAGTACTTC,CASSAGVAGSYEQYF
-,18,TRBJ2-2,TRBV11-2,TRBD2,TGTGCCAGCAGCTCGCCCCTTCGGCGGGAGGGCCAAGGCGGGGAGCTGTTTTTT,CASSSPLRREGQGGELFF
-,15,TRBJ1-2,TRBV19,-,TGTGCCAGTAGTATGGGACAATCAACGCCTAATGGCTACACCTTC,CASSMGQSTPNGYTF
-,15,TRBJ1-5,TRBV7-6,-,TGTGCCAGCAGCTCAAGAACGGGGTACAATCAGCCCCAGCATTTT,CASSSRTGYNQPQHF
-,15,TRBJ2-1,TRBV7-2,TRBD2,TGTGCCAGCAGCTTTCCCGGGAGGCTCATTCTTGAGCAGTTCTTC,CASSFPGRLILEQFF
-,15,TRBJ2-3,TRBV11-3,-,TGTGCCAGCAGCTTAGGGGGCGGAACCACAGATACGCAGTATTTT,CASSLGGGTTDTQYF
-,14,TRBJ1-2,TRBV11-2,-,TGTGCCAGCAGCCCAAGCGGGGGCAGTGGTGGCTACACCTTC,CASSPSGGSGGYTF
-,13,TRBJ2-1,TRBV7-9,-,TGTGCCAGCAGCCGAATAACTAGCAATGAGCAGTTCTTC,CASSRITSNEQFF
-,14,TRBJ1-5,TRBV9,-,TGTGCCAGCAGCGCTGGGGGGATCCGGCAGCCCCAGCATTTT,CASSAGGIRQPQHF
-,14,TRBJ2-1,TRBV10-2,TRBD2,TGCGCCAGCACAGCAGCGGGAGTTACGAATGAGCAGTTCTTC,CASTAAGVTNEQFF
-,15,TRBJ2-2,TRBV7-2,TRBD2,TGTGCCAGCAGCCCACGGGGGGGATTCACCGGGGAGCTGTTTTTT,CASSPRGGFTGELFF
-,11,TRBJ1-2,TRBV20-1,-,TGCAGTGCCGCAGGGGAATATGGCTACACCTTC,CSAAGEYGYTF
-,15,TRBJ1-1,TRBV15,TRBD1,TGTGCCACCAGCAGCCGGGACAGGGGATACACTGAAGCTTTCTTT,CATSSRDRGYTEAFF
-,15,TRBJ2-1,TRBV19,-,TGTGCCAGTACCGCTGGATGGCGGTTATACAATGAGCAGTTCTTC,CASTAGWRLYNEQFF
few,15,TRBJ2-5,TRBV25-1,TRBD1,TGTGCCAGCAGTGAAGGAGGGACAGGGAAAGAGACCCAGTACTTC,CASSEGGTGKETQYF
once,16,TRBJ1-1,TRBV7-9,TRBD1,TGTGCCAGCAGTCCCAACGGGCAGGGGGCGTTGACTGAAGCTTTCTTT,CASSPNGQGALTEAFF
-,15,TRBJ2-3,TRBV5-4,TRBD2,TGTGCCAGCAGCAAGCCTAGCGGGACCACAGATACGCAGTATTTT,CASSKPSGTTDTQYF